The clone carrying this T cell receptor beta chain has only one observation. The data originate from a study of blood T cell repertoires in COVID-19. Looking at the study overall: The United States, Italy and Spain supplied acute and convalescent COVID-19 samples. Sample material is recorded as cDNA or gDNA derived from T cells, B-cell-depleted T cells, or PBMCs.

Authors' methods: The assay estimated nucleated cells by amplifying reference gene primers. TCRdb's copy holds only in-frame clones and misses some; the assay was immunoSEQ multiplex PCR. Clone size and the V and J calls come from that table; the DNA yielded D and trimming. The table includes 70,000 or so clones, over 75% detected once. CDR1 is LNHNV and CDR2 is YYDKDF in the germline V gene (reference sequence). The V end lost 0 bases, the J end lost 3 bases, and 9 bases lay between the germline ends. The CDR3 contains 14 residues. The sequenced sample was peripheral blood. This chain connects TRBV15 to TRBJ2-7; D is perhaps TRBD2 (5 bases). The receptor was derived from a woman aged 18 to 35 with acute or convalescent COVID-19. This CDR3 reads CATSRDVGSYEQYF. CDR3 sequence (DNA): TGTGCCACCAGCAGAGATGTGGGGAGCTACGAGCAGTACTTC. The whole variable domain, filled in from reference TRBV15 and TRBJ2-7, reads DAMVIQNPRYQVTQFGKPVTLSCSQTLNHNVMYWYQQKSSQAPKLLFHYYDKDFNNEADTPDNFQSRRPNTSFCFLDIRSPGLGDTAMYLCATSRDVGSYEQYFGPGTRLTVT.